This T cell receptor beta chain was recorded in a study of T cells after yellow fever vaccination. Each CDR3 protein is one row after TCRdb ran MiXCR on the 5' RACE reads. The data show about 300,000 distinct CDR3 sequences, 8.5% to 10% seen once. Germline-derived CDR1 and CDR2 are DFQATT and SNEGSKA (reference sequence). V dropped 0 bases and J dropped 2 bases, with 8 bases sitting between them. The CDR3 totals 13 residues. Here the sequenced sample was CD4+ T cells sorted from PBMCs, taken 5 days after the yellow fever booster vaccination. The sequence came from a young man who received the YFV17D yellow fever vaccine. J is TRBJ2-7 and V is TRBV20-1, with D possibly matching TRBD1 (5 bases). The CDR3 reads CSARDRVPYEQYF. CDR3 coding DNA: TGCAGTGCTAGAGACAGGGTTCCCTACGAGCAGTACTTC.